These 20 T cell receptor beta chains were sequenced from one sample in a study of blood T cell repertoires in COVID-19. TCRdb keeps only in-frame clones here, not all; method: immunoSEQ multiplex PCR. The sample lists approximately 240,000 clones, nearly 90% occurring once. Sequencing was carried out using peripheral blood. Receptor source: a middle-aged woman who had recovered from COVID-19.

The chain combines TRBV6-4 with TRBJ2-4; D remains ambiguous. The CDR3 loop spans 11 amino acids. The germline V gene encodes CDR1 MRHNA and CDR2 SNTAGT. The ends were cut back, 11 bases at V and 1 base at J, with 6 bases in the middle. The CDR3: CAVRAKNIQYF. CDR3 bases: TGTGCCGTGCGGGCCAAAAACATTCAGTACTTC.

This chain uses TRBV7-8 with TRBJ2-5; 8 nucleotides line up with TRBD1. V gave up 7 bases and J gave up 1 base; unmatched junction bases: 5. The CDR3 sequence is 14 residues long. The V gene's germline CDR1 is SGHVS and CDR2 FQNEAQ. CDR3 loop: CASTDGQGQETQYF. The CDR3 region has the DNA TGTGCCAGCACCGACGGACAGGGCCAAGAGACCCAGTACTTC.

The chain uses TRBV6-1 and TRBJ2-3; a possible D gene is TRBD2 (5 bases). In germline, CDR1 is MNHNS, CDR2 SASEGT. This CDR3 comprises 17 residues. V lost 2 bases, J lost 6 bases, and 21 bases lay in between. This CDR3 is CASSEYPTGSSPDTQYF. For the CDR3, the DNA is TGTGCCAGCAGTGAATATCCAACGGGGTCAAGCCCCGATACGCAGTATTTT.

V gene TRBV19 combines with J gene TRBJ1-3, with unresolved D. The ends were cut back, 1 base at V and 2 bases at J, with 18 bases in the middle. There are 18 residues in the CDR3. Germline loops: CDR1 LNHDA, CDR2 SQIVND (reference sequence). In DNA, the CDR3 is TGTGCCAGTAGTATAGGAGCCACCGGGAAAAGCGCTGGAAACACCATATATTTT. It encodes CASSIGATGKSAGNTIYF.

The chain combines TRBV11-2 with TRBJ2-7, with TRBD1 as a possible D gene (8 bases). The CDR3 spans 14 residues. CDR1 SGHAT and CDR2 FQNNGV come from the germline V gene. V was shortened by 7 bases and J by 3 bases, with 16 bases between the two germline ends. This CDR3 is CASNHRGGVYEQYF. The DNA for the CDR3 is TGTGCCAGCAACCACAGGGGGGGGGTCTACGAGCAGTACTTC.

The chain recombines TRBV4-2 with TRBJ1-6; D is possibly TRBD1 (5 bases). The CDR3 has 17 amino acids. Germline V gene lookup returns CDR1 LGHNA and CDR2 YNFKEQ. Trimming removed 3 bases from V and 1 base from J, with 13 bases in between. The CDR3, as DNA: TGTGCCAGCAGCCACCCAGGGAAAGGGTCCTATAATTCACCCCTCCACTTT. It translates to CASSHPGKGSYNSPLHF.

The rearrangement links TRBV3-1 (or the pseudogene TRBV3-2) to TRBJ1-1; no clear D. Germline CDR1 and CDR2: LGHDT and YNNKEL (reference sequence). CDR3 length equals 13 residues. V lost 0 bases, J lost 10 bases, and 12 bases lay in between. Here the CDR3 reads CASSQETGLGAFF. DNA for the CDR3: TGTGCCAGCAGCCAAGAAACGGGTTTGGGAGCTTTCTTT.

This clone was seen only a few times. J is TRBJ2-7 and V is TRBV24-1; maybe TRBD1 (5 bases). This CDR3 has 15 amino acids. V was clipped by 3 bases and J by 2 bases, with 13 bases between them. Germline CDR1 KGHDR, CDR2 SFDVKD. In DNA, the CDR3 is TGTGCCACCAGTGATCAATCCAAAGGGGCCTACGAGCAGTACTTC. This gives the protein CATSDQSKGAYEQYF.

This clone has ten or more counts. The chain uses TRBV7-9 and TRBJ1-2, with 9 bases aligning to TRBD1. This CDR3 region has 18 residues. CDR1 is SEHNR, CDR2 FQNEAQ, per germline (reference sequence). V lost 5 bases and J lost 4; bases outside the gene matches: 17. In DNA, the CDR3 is TGTGCCAGCAGCCCTCCCCCTGAGACAGGGGGTGATAGCTATGGCTACACCTTC. Encoded protein: CASSPPPETGGDSYGYTF.

The rearrangement uses TRBV10-3 and TRBJ1-4; D not certain. Germline assignment: CDR1 ENHRY and CDR2 SYGVKD. The CDR3 is made up of 15 amino acids. V lost 1 base and J 0 bases, leaving 6 bases between the germline ends. The CDR3 loop is CAISEFLTTNEKLFF. The CDR3, as DNA: TGTGCCATCAGTGAGTTCCTAACAACTAATGAAAAACTGTTTTTT.

CDR3 in amino acids: CASSSTLNTGELFF. The CDR3 DNA is TGTGCCAGTAGTTCAACCCTAAACACCGGGGAGCTGTTTTTT. The rearrangement links TRBV19 to TRBJ2-2; D gene uncertain. Trimming left V 5 bases short and J 2 bases short, with 9 bases between. The CDR3 is 14 residues long. Germline V gene lookup returns CDR1 LNHDA and CDR2 SQIVND (reference sequence).

The chain has TRBV7-3 and TRBJ1-1; TRBD1 agrees at 10 bases. This CDR3 is 13 amino acids long. Per the germline V gene, CDR1 is SGHTA and CDR2 is FQGTGA. Trimming cost V 5 bases and J 4 bases; bases outside gene matches: 1. In DNA, the CDR3 is TGTGCCAGCAGCCGGGACAGGGGCACTGAAGCTTTCTTT. Encoded protein: CASSRDRGTEAFF. Using reference TRBV7-3 and TRBJ1-1 for the parts outside the CDR3, the full variable domain is GAGVSQTPSNKVTEKGKYVELRCDPISGHTALYWYRQSLGQGPEFLIYFQGTGAADDSGLPNDRFFAVRPEGSVSTLKIQRTERGDSAVYLCASSRDRGTEAFFGQGTRLTVV.

V is TRBV27 and J is TRBJ2-7; TRBD2 is a possible D gene (6 bases). Germline CDR1 MNHEY, CDR2 SMNVEV (reference sequence). Trimming took 8 bases from V and 4 from J, leaving 21 bases between them. The CDR3 consists of 15 residues. This CDR3 is CASSSKGGVLYEQYF. Written as DNA, the CDR3 is TGTGCCAGCTCAAGCAAGGGAGGAGTTTTATACGAGCAGTACTTC.

A word on this clone: Sequence at one end of the junction differs from germline and may be a read error. Other DNA sequences in the sample encode the same CDR3. The V call is TRBV4-2, the J call TRBJ1-2, with a possible D match to TRBD1 (5 bases). The germline V gene encodes CDR1 LGHNA and CDR2 YNFKEQ. This CDR3 has 16 residues. The CDR3 DNA reads as TGTGCCAGCAGTCAAGAGCCAGGGCCCGGGGGCTATGGCTACACCTTC. It is translated as CASSQEPGPGGYGYTF.

The rearrangement uses TRBV5-4 and TRBJ1-6; D might be TRBD1 (6 bases). The V gene lost 4 bases and the J gene lost 7 bases, with 12 bases spanning the gap. From germline, CDR1 is SGHNT and CDR2 YYREEE (reference sequence). There are 14 residues in the CDR3. CDR3 in DNA: TGTGCCAGCAGCCCGGACAGTCTAAATTCACCCCTCCACTTT. Its translation: CASSPDSLNSPLHF.

This clone has just one count. The V and J genes are TRBV7-2 and TRBJ2-1, with 10 bases fitting TRBD2. The CDR3 runs 17 residues. With 2 bases clipped from V and 6 bases from J, the junction kept 10 bases outside the gene matches. CDR1 SGHTA and CDR2 FQGNSA come from the germline V gene. CDR3 nucleotide sequence: TGTGCCAGCAGCTTAAGGACAGCGGGAGGGGGGTCCAATGAGCAGTTCTTC. Protein product: CASSLRTAGGGSNEQFF.

The V call is TRBV24-1, the J call TRBJ2-2; TRBD1 matches 9 bases. Germline CDR1 is KGHDR and CDR2 is SFDVKD. Trimming took 7 bases from V and 5 from J; bases not matched to a gene: 10. CDR3 length: 16 residues. The CDR3 DNA sequence: TGTGCCACCAGCCCCCTACAGGGGGCAAGAACCGGGGAGCTGTTTTTT. This encodes CATSPLQGARTGELFF.

The J gene is TRBJ1-5, the V gene TRBV19; TRBD1 matches at 7 bases. The CDR3 length is 17 residues. CDR1 is LNHDA, CDR2 SQIVND, per germline (reference sequence). V lost 1 base to trimming and J lost 0 bases; unmatched junction nucleotides: 6. The DNA of the CDR3 is TGTGCCAGTAGTATAGTGGGGGGACAGAATAGCAATCAGCCCCAGCATTTT. Translated, it gives CASSIVGGQNSNQPQHF.

The chain has TRBV6-1 and TRBJ1-1; no clear D gene. This CDR3 has 15 residues. The germline V gene encodes CDR1 MNHNS and CDR2 SASEGT. V was shortened by 3 bases and J by 0 bases, with 11 bases between the two germline ends. The CDR3 DNA follows: TGTGCCAGCAGTGAGAGAGCGTACATGAACACTGAAGCTTTCTTT. Amino acids: CASSERAYMNTEAFF.

This chain links TRBV20-1 with TRBJ2-3; D remains unclear. Trimming cost V 6 bases and J 7 bases, with 14 bases left between them. The CDR3 totals 12 residues. Germline CDR1 is DFQATT and CDR2 is SNEGSKA (reference sequence). The CDR3 loop reads CSASPIENTQYF. DNA of the CDR3: TGCAGTGCGAGTCCCATAGAAAATACGCAGTATTTT.